Reported below is one TCR beta chain. The antigen is not known. Treatment reported: 10-day PBMC culture with coronavirus spike peptide pools or control peptides (ViraFEST assay). This record belongs to a study of vaccination and CD4 T cells after COVID-19. V gave up 3 bases and J gave up 1 base, with 12 bases separating them. The germline gives CDR1 GTSNPN, CDR2 SVGIG (reference sequence). The CDR3 covers 14 residues. CD4+ T cells that had been cultured provided DNA sequenced with the Oncomine TCR Beta short-read assay. One entry per CDR3 protein, called by TCRdb with MiXCR from the PCR reads. Altogether 12,000 or so distinct CDR3 sequences are present, over 40% being singletons, with the ten largest covering about a fifth.

Sequencing was carried out using CD4+ T cells from blood, cultured in vitro. The clonotype originates from a human donor who had recovered from COVID-19. V usage is TRBV30 and J usage is TRBJ1-1; unclear D gene. The CDR3 region has the DNA TGTGCCTGGAGAGGCCCCTACAGGAACACTGAAGCTTTCTTT. Translation gives CAWRGPYRNTEAFF.